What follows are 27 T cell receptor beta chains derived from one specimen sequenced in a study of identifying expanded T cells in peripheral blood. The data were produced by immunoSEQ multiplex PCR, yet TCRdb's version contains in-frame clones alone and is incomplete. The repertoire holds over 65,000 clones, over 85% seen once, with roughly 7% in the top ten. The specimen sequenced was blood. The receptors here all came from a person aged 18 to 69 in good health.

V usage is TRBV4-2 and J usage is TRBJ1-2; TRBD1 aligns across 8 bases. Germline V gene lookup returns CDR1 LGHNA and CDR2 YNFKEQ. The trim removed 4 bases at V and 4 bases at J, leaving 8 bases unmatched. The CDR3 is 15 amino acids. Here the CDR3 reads CASSPTGGQTYGYTF. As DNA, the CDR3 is TGTGCCAGCAGCCCAACAGGGGGACAAACCTATGGCTACACCTTC.

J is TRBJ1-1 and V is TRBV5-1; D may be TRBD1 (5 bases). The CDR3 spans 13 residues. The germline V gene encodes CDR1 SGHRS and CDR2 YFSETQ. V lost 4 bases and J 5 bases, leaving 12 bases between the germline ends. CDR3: CASSQKRGTEAFF. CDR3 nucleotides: TGCGCCAGCAGCCAGAAGAGGGGTACTGAAGCTTTCTTT.

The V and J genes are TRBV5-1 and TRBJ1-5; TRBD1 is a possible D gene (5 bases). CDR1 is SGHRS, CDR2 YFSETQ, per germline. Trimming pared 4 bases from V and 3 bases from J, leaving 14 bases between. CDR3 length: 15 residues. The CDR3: CASSPQGEPNQPQHF. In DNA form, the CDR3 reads TGCGCCAGCAGCCCGCAGGGAGAGCCCAATCAGCCCCAGCATTTT.

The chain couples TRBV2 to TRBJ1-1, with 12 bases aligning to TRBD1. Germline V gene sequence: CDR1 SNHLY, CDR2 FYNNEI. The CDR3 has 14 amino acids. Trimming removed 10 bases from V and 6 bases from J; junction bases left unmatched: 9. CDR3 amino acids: CAIGRDRGRAEAFF. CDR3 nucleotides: TGTGCCATCGGTCGGGACAGGGGGCGGGCTGAAGCTTTCTTT.

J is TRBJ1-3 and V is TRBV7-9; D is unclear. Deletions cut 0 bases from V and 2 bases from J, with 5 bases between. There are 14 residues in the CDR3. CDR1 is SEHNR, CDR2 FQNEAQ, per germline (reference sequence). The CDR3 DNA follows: TGTGCCAGCAGCTTAGCCGCAGCTGGAAACACCATATATTTT. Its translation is CASSLAAAGNTIYF.

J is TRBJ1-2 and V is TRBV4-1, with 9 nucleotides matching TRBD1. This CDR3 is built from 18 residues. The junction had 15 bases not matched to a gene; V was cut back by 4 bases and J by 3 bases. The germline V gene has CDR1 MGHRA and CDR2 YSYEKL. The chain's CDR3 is CASSRLTGQGRDHYGYTF. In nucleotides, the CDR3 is TGCGCCAGCAGCCGACTAACCGGACAGGGGAGAGACCACTATGGCTACACCTTC.

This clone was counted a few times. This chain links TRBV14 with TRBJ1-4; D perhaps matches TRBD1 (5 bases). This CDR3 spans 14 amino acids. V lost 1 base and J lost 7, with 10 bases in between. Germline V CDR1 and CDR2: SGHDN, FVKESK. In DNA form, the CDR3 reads TGTGCCAGCAGCCAAGTGCAGGGCGGTGAAAAACTGTTTTTT. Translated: CASSQVQGGEKLFF.

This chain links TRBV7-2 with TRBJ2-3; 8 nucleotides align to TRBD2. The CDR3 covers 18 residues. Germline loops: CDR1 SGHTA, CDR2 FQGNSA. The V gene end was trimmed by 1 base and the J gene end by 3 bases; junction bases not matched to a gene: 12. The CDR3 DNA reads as TGTGCCAGCAGCTTAGAGGGGAAGGTTACGGGAGGGACAGATACGCAGTATTTT. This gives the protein CASSLEGKVTGGTDTQYF.

In DNA, the CDR3 is TGTGCCAGCAGTGAAACGCCCGGACTCGGGGGCTACACCTTC. It translates to CASSETPGLGGYTF. V usage is TRBV6-4 and J usage is TRBJ1-2, with D unresolved. The ends were cut back, 3 bases at V and 8 bases at J, with 16 bases in the middle. In germline, CDR1 is MRHNA, CDR2 SNTAGT. There are 14 residues in the CDR3.

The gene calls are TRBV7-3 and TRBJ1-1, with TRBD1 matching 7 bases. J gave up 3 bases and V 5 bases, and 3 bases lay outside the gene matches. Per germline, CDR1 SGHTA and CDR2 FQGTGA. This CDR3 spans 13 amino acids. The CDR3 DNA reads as TGTGCCAGCAGCGCCGACAGGGACACTGAAGCTTTCTTT. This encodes CASSADRDTEAFF. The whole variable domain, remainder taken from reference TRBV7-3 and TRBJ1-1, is GAGVSQTPSNKVTEKGKYVELRCDPISGHTALYWYRQSLGQGPEFLIYFQGTGAADDSGLPNDRFFAVRPEGSVSTLKIQRTERGDSAVYLCASSADRDTEAFFGQGTRLTVV.

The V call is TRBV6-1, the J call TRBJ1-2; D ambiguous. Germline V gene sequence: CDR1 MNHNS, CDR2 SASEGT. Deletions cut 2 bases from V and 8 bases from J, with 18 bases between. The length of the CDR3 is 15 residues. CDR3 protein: CASSENAHTNGGYTF. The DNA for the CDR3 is TGTGCCAGCAGTGAAAACGCACACACGAACGGAGGCTACACCTTC.

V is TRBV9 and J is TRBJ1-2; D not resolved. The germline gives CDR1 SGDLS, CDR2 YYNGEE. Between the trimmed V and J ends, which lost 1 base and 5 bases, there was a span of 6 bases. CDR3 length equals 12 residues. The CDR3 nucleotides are TGTGCCAGCAGCGTACCGGGGTATGGCTACACCTTC. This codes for CASSVPGYGYTF.

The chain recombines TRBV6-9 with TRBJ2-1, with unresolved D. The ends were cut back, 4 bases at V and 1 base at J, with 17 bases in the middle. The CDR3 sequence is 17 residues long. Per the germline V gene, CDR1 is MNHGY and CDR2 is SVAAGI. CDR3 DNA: TGTGCCAGCAGTTCGGGCGGATGTGACCTTTCCTACAATGAGCAGTTCTTC. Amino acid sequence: CASSSGGCDLSYNEQFF.

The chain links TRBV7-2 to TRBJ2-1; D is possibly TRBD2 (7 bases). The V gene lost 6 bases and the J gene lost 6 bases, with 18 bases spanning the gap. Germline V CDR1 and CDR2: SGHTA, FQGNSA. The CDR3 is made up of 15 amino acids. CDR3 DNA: TGTGCCAGCAGACTTCCGGGACTACAGGGCAATGAGCAGTTCTTC. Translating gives CASRLPGLQGNEQFF.

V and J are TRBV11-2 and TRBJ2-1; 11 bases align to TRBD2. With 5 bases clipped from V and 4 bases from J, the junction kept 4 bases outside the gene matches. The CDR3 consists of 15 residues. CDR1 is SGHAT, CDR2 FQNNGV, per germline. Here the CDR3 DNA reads TGTGCCAGCAGCCCTATAGCGGGGGGGTACAATGAGCAGTTCTTC. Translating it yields CASSPIAGGYNEQFF.

DNA for the CDR3: TGTGCCAGCAGTAGACAGGGTTTTCGTTTCACAGATACGCAGTATTTT. Amino acid sequence: CASSRQGFRFTDTQYF. V usage is TRBV9 and J usage is TRBJ2-3, with 7 nucleotides matching TRBD1. Germline V lookup: CDR1 SGDLS, CDR2 YYNGEE. This CDR3 is 16 amino acids long. Trimming cost V 5 bases and J 2 bases; bases outside gene matches: 11.

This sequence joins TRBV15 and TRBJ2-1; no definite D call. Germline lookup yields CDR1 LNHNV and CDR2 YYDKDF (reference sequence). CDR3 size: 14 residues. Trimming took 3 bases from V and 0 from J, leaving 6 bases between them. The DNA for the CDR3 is TGTGCCACCAGCAGTCGTAGCTCCTACAATGAGCAGTTCTTC. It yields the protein CATSSRSSYNEQFF.

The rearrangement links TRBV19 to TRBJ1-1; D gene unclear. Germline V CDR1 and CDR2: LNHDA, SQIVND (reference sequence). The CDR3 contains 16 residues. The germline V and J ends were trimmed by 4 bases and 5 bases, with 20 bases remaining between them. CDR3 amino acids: CASSKHSTEATTEAFF. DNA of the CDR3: TGTGCCAGTAGTAAACACTCGACCGAAGCTACTACTGAAGCTTTCTTT.

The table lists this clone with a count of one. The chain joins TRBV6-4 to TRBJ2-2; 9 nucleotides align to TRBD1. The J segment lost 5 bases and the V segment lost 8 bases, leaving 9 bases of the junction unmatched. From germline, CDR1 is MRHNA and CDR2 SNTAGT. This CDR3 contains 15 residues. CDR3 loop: CASRTGTGLTGELFF. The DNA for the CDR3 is TGTGCCAGCCGGACCGGGACAGGGTTAACCGGGGAGCTGTTTTTT.

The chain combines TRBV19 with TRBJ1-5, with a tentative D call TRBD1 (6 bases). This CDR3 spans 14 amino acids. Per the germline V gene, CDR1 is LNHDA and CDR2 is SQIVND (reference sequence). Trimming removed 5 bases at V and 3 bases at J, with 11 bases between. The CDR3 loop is CASSPWTVNQPQHF. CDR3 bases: TGTGCCAGTAGTCCTTGGACAGTCAATCAGCCCCAGCATTTT.

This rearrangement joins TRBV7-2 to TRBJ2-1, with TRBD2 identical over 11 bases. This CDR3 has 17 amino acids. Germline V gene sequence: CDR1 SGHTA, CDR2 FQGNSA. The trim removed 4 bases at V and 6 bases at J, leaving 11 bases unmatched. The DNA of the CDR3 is TGTGCCAGCAGCTCAGGGACTAGCGGCCCCGATTTCAATGAGCAGTTCTTC. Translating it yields CASSSGTSGPDFNEQFF.

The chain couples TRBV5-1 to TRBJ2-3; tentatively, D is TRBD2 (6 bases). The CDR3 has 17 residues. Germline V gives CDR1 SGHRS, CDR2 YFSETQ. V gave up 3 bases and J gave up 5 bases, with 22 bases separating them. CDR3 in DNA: TGCGCCAGCAGCTACAGAATCTCCGGGACTGACGGAGATACGCAGTATTTT. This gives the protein CASSYRISGTDGDTQYF. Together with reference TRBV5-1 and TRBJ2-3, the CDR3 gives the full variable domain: KAGVTQTPRYLIKTRGQQVTLSCSPISGHRSVSWYQQTPGQGLQFLFEYFSETQRNKGNFPGRFSGRQFSNSRSEMNVSTLELGDSALYLCASSYRISGTDGDTQYFGPGTRLTVL.

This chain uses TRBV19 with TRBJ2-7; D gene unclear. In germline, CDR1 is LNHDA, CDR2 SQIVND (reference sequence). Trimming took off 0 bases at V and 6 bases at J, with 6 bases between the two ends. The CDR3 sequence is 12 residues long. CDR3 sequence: CASSIDHVEQYF. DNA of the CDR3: TGTGCCAGTAGTATAGATCATGTCGAGCAGTACTTC.

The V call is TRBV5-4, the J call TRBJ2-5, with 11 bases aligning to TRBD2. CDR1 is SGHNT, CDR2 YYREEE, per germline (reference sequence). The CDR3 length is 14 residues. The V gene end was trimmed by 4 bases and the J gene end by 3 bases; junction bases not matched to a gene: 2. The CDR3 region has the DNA TGTGCCAGCAGCCCGGGACTAGCGGAAGAGACCCAGTACTTC. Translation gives CASSPGLAEETQYF.

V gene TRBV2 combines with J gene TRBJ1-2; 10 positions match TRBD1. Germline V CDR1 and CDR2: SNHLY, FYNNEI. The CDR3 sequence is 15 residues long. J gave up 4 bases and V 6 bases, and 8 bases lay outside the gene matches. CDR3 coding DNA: TGTGCCAGCAGAGAGGGACAGGGGACGGGCTATGGCTACACCTTC. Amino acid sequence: CASREGQGTGYGYTF.

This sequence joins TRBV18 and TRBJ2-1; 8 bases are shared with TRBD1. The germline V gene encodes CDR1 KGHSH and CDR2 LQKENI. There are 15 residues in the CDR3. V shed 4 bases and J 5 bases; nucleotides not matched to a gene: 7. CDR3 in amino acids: CASSLPQGAHNEQFF. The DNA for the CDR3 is TGTGCCAGCTCACTCCCGCAGGGGGCTCACAATGAGCAGTTCTTC.

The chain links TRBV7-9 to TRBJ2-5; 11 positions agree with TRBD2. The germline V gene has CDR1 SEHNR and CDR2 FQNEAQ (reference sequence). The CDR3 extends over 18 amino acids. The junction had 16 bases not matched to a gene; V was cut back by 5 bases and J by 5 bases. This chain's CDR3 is CASSPPGLAGGRGETQYF. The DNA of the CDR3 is TGTGCCAGCAGCCCACCGGGGCTAGCGGGGGGAAGAGGGGAGACCCAGTACTTC. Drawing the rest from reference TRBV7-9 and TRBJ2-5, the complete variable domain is DTGVSQNPRHKITKRGQNVTFRCDPISEHNRLYWYRQTLGQGPEFLTYFQNEAQLEKSRLLSDRFSAERPKGSFSTLEIQRTEQGDSAMYLCASSPPGLAGGRGETQYFGPGTRLLVL.